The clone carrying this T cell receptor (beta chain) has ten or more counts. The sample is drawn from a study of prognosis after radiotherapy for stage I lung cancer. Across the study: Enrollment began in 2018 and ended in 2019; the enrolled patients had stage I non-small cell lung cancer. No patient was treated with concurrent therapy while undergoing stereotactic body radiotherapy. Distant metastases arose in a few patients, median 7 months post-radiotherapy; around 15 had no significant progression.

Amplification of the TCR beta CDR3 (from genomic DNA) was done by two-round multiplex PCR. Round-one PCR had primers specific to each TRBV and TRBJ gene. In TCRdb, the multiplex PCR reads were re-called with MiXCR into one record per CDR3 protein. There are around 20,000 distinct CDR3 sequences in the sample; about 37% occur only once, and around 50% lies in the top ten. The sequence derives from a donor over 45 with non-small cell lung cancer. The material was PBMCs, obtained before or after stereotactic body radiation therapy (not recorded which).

The CDR3 loop is CASSLRDFTDTQYF. For the CDR3, the DNA is TGTGCCAGCAGCTTACGTGACTTCACAGATACGCAGTATTTT. The rearrangement uses TRBV7-9 and TRBJ2-3, with D hard to call. The CDR3 is 14 amino acids. The V gene's germline CDR1 is SEHNR and CDR2 FQNEAQ (reference sequence). V dropped 2 bases and J dropped 2 bases, with 8 bases sitting between them.